Included here is one TCR beta chain sequence, with context. Its antigen is as yet unknown. Only in-frame clones appear in the TCRdb table, and some are missing; sequencing was by immunoSEQ multiplex PCR. The table records 110,000 to 150,000 clones, 85% to 95% of them present only once. The CDR3 spans 16 residues. Germline V gene sequence: CDR1 MGHDK, CDR2 SYGVNS. Deletions cut 2 bases from V and 3 bases from J, with 17 bases between. The sample originates from a study of T cell responses to AZD1222 COVID-19 vaccine. Study-level findings and limits: Baseline seropositives among AZD1222 recipients totaled only five to seven. Spike-specific TCRs gained breadth and depth after people received two AZD1222 doses. Sampling captured repertoires only after the peak T cell response.

The sample here was peripheral blood, taken after recovery from COVID-19. The chain couples TRBV25-1 to TRBJ2-7; D is possibly TRBD1 (5 bases). The receptor was derived from an adult who had recovered from COVID-19. CDR3 sequence: CASSEPGPTAFYEQYF. The CDR3 DNA sequence: TGTGCCAGCAGTGAACCAGGGCCGACTGCCTTCTACGAGCAGTACTTC.